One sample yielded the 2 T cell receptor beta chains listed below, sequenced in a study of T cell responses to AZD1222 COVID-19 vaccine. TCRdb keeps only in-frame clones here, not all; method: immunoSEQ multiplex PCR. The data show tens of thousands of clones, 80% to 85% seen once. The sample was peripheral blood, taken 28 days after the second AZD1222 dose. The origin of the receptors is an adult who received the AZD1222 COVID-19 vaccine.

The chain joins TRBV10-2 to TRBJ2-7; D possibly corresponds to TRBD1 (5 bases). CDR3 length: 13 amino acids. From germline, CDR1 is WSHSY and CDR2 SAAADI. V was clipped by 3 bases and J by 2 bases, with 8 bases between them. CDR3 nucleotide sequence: TGCGCCAGCAGTGACAGGGATCCCTACGAGCAGTACTTC. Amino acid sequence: CASSDRDPYEQYF.

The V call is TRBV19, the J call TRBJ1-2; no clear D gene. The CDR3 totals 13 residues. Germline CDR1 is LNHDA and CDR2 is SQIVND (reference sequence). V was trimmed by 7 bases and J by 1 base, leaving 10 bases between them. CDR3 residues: CASTDQFNYGYTF. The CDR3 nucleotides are TGTGCCAGTACAGATCAATTTAACTATGGCTACACCTTC.